This T cell receptor (beta chain) was captured in a study of T cells in Graves' hyperthyroidism and ophthalmopathy. The CDR3 totals 12 residues. V was shortened by 3 bases and J by 4 bases, with 7 bases between the two germline ends. Germline V CDR1 and CDR2: KGHSH, LQKENI. The CDR3 regions of TCR beta were amplified from RNA transcripts. With the HTBI primer set, the TCR CDR3 went through a first round of RT-PCR. TCRdb reprocessed the multiplex PCR reads with MiXCR, giving one entry per CDR3 protein. The data contain roughly 380,000 distinct CDR3 sequences, about a sixth of them singletons. This clonotype has a count of ten or more.

Sequenced sample: blood. The receptor was isolated from a woman aged 40-49 years with Graves' ophthalmopathy. This chain links TRBV18 with TRBJ2-7, with no clear D. CDR3 in amino acids: CASSPQPYEQYF. The CDR3 DNA reads TGTGCCAGCTCACCCCAGCCTTACGAGCAGTACTTC.